The T cell receptor (beta chain) described here comes from a study of OX40 agonist ivuxolimab in advanced cancers. Study-level information: Past anti-PD-1, anti-PD-L1 or anti-CTLA-4 therapy was accepted, and approximately 37% had received some.

The germline gives CDR1 SGDLS, CDR2 YYNGEE. The CDR3 consists of 18 residues. J gave up 3 bases and V 7 bases, and 20 bases lay outside the gene matches. The data were produced by immunoSEQ multiplex PCR, yet TCRdb's version contains in-frame clones alone and is incomplete. The table records 95,000 to 150,000 clones, just over 90% of them present only once. The study's findings and limits: Dose levels from 0.1 to 3.0 mg/kg saw CD4+ and CD8+ blood T cells expand clonally by week 6. Expanded clones belonging to CD8+ T cells outnumbered, on average, those of CD4+.

In regard to this clone: Its antigen is unidentified.

Individuals having autoimmune disease history or systemic immunosuppression were not enrolled. The chain joins TRBV9 to TRBJ2-7; 9 bases map to TRBD2. Here the sequenced sample was CD4+ or CD8+ T cells sorted from blood, taken in a trial of the OX40 agonist ivuxolimab. This TCR derives from an adult with an advanced solid tumor such as melanoma, head and neck, liver or kidney cancer. CDR3: CASSSPRREGLNSYEQYF. The CDR3 nucleotides read TGTGCCAGCTCCTCCCCACGGCGGGAGGGCCTTAATAGCTACGAGCAGTACTTC.